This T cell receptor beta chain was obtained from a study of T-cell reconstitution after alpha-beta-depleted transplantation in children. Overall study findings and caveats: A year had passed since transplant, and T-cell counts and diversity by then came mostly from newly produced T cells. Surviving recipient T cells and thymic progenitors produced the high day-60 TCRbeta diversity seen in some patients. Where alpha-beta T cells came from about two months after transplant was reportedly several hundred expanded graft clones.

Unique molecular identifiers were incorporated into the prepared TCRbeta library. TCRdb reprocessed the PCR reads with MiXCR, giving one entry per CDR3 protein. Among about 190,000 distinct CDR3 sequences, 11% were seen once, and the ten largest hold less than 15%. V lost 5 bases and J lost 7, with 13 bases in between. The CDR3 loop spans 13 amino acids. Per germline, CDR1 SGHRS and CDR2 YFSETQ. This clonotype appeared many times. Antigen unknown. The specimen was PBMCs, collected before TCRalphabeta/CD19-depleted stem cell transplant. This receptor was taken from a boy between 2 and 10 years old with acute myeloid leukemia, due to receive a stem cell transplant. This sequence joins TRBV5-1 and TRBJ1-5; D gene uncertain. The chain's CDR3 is CASSFGPEQPQHF. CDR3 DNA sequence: TGCGCCAGCAGTTTTGGGCCGGAGCAGCCCCAGCATTTT.